The 31 T cell receptor beta chains presented below share a single source sample, sequenced in a study of Ad26.COV2.S vaccination and SARS-CoV-2 variants. Libraries were prepared by immunoSEQ multiplex PCR; TCRdb keeps only in-frame clonotypes and omits some of them. Of 97,000 or so clones in the sample, around three quarters were seen once. This specimen was peripheral blood, taken after recovery from COVID-19. These receptors originate from a human donor who had recovered from COVID-19.

This clone was counted only a few times. This sequence joins TRBV9 and TRBJ1-3; D gene uncertain. V shed 3 bases and J shed 3 bases, with 7 bases lying between them. Germline V gene sequence: CDR1 SGDLS, CDR2 YYNGEE. The CDR3 extends over 13 amino acids. CDR3 residues: CASSARYGNTIYF. In nucleotides, the CDR3 is TGTGCCAGCAGCGCTCGCTATGGAAACACCATATATTTT.

The CDR3 DNA reads TGTGCCAGCAGCTTACCGGGGACCCGGGCCCAGTACTTC. Protein: CASSLPGTRAQYF. The chain employs TRBV7-3 and TRBJ2-5; D might be TRBD1 or TRBD2, each matching 5 bases. The V gene's germline CDR1 is SGHTA and CDR2 FQGTGA. The CDR3 has 13 residues. V shed 2 bases and J shed 9 bases, with 13 bases lying between them.

The V and J genes are TRBV3-1 (or the pseudogene TRBV3-2) and TRBJ1-1; D is uncertain. V lost 4 bases to trimming and J lost 8 bases, with 14 bases between them. This CDR3 is built from 13 residues. Per germline, CDR1 LGHDT and CDR2 YNNKEL (reference sequence). The CDR3 DNA sequence: TGTGCCAGCAGCCCCAGTGCAGGTTGGGAAGCTTTCTTT. Its translation is CASSPSAGWEAFF.

This chain uses TRBV12-5 with TRBJ2-7, with D uncertain. Between the trimmed V and J ends, which lost 6 bases and 8 bases, there was a span of 8 bases. Germline lookup yields CDR1 LGHNT and CDR2 FRNRAP. The CDR3 has 10 residues. CDR3 DNA: TGTGCTAGTGGCCGTGGTAAGCAGTACTTC. It specifies CASGRGKQYF. The full variable domain, completed using reference TRBV12-5 and TRBJ2-7, is DARVTQTPRHKVTEMGQEVTMRCQPILGHNTVFWYRQTMMQGLELLAYFRNRAPLDDSGMPKDRFSAEMPDATLATLKIQPSEPRDSAVYFCASGRGKQYFGPGTRLTVT.

CDR3 sequence: CASSLIQSYEQYF. In DNA form, the CDR3 reads TGTGCCAGCAGCTTGATACAGTCCTACGAGCAGTACTTC. The chain joins TRBV7-9 to TRBJ2-7, with D hard to call. Per germline, CDR1 SEHNR and CDR2 FQNEAQ (reference sequence). The CDR3 has 13 amino acids. The germline V and J ends were trimmed by 3 bases and 1 base, with 7 bases remaining between them.

V gene TRBV7-6 combines with J gene TRBJ1-6; 7 bases agree with TRBD1. The V segment lost 6 bases and the J segment 9 bases; nucleotides outside the gene matches: 8. This CDR3 has 14 residues. Germline-derived CDR1 and CDR2 are SGHVS and FNYEAQ. The CDR3 sequence is CASRFGTETSPLHF. The CDR3 coding sequence is TGTGCCAGCAGATTCGGGACAGAGACTTCACCCCTCCACTTT.

This chain links TRBV5-1 with TRBJ2-4; no clear D gene. V was pared by 0 bases and J by 0 bases, with 19 bases between. CDR1 is SGHRS, CDR2 YFSETQ, per germline. The length of the CDR3 is 19 residues. This chain's CDR3 is CASSLAAQTDLIAKNIQYF. CDR3 DNA sequence: TGCGCCAGCAGCTTGGCCGCCCAGACCGATTTAATAGCCAAAAACATTCAGTACTTC.

V usage is TRBV5-5 and J usage is TRBJ2-7, with TRBD1 matching over 11 bases. There are 16 residues in the CDR3. The germline V gene encodes CDR1 SGHKS and CDR2 YYEKEE (reference sequence). V lost 4 bases and J lost 2; bases outside the gene matches: 8. CDR3 residues: CASSPGQGAATYEQYF. The DNA of the CDR3 is TGTGCCAGCAGCCCTGGACAGGGGGCGGCAACCTACGAGCAGTACTTC.

The chain combines TRBV28 with TRBJ1-6; no clear D. Germline CDR1 is MDHEN and CDR2 is SYDVKM. The germline V and J ends were trimmed by 0 bases and 9 bases, with 3 bases remaining between them. The CDR3 loop spans 12 amino acids. CDR3 sequence: CASSLWGSPLHF. DNA for the CDR3: TGTGCCAGCAGTTTATGGGGTTCACCCCTCCACTTT.

The V and J genes are TRBV3-1 (or the pseudogene TRBV3-2) and TRBJ1-3; D uncertain. CDR3 length: 15 residues. The germline gives CDR1 LGHDT, CDR2 YNNKEL (reference sequence). The ends were cut back, 4 bases at V and 0 bases at J, with 10 bases in the middle. CDR3 protein: CASSPVGFSGNTIYF. The CDR3 DNA reads as TGTGCCAGCAGCCCAGTTGGGTTCTCTGGAAACACCATATATTTT.

V gene TRBV30 combines with J gene TRBJ2-3; D not certain. Germline V gene data show CDR1 as GTSNPN and CDR2 as SVGIG (reference sequence). Between the trimmed V and J ends, which lost 5 bases and 3 bases, there was a span of 15 bases. This CDR3 spans 14 amino acids. CDR3 loop: CAWAPGGVTDTQYF. CDR3 DNA: TGTGCCTGGGCCCCAGGTGGTGTGACAGATACGCAGTATTTT.

This clone was detected only once. The chain links TRBV7-9 to TRBJ2-7; 7 nucleotides match TRBD1. The CDR3 has 17 amino acids. CDR1 is SEHNR and CDR2 is FQNEAQ in the germline V gene (reference sequence). The ends lost 5 bases at V and 7 bases at J; junction bases unmatched: 20. The CDR3 sequence: CASSHPGQFDTDKEQYF. Written as DNA, the CDR3 is TGTGCCAGCAGCCACCCGGGACAGTTCGACACAGATAAAGAGCAGTACTTC. The complete variable domain, with remaining parts taken from reference TRBV7-9 and TRBJ2-7, reads DTGVSQNPRHKITKRGQNVTFRCDPISEHNRLYWYRQTLGQGPEFLTYFQNEAQLEKSRLLSDRFSAERPKGSFSTLEIQRTEQGDSAMYLCASSHPGQFDTDKEQYFGPGTRLTVT.

J is TRBJ1-1 and V is TRBV5-1; D might be TRBD1 (5 bases). From germline, CDR1 is SGHRS and CDR2 YFSETQ. V was trimmed by 2 bases and J by 1 base, leaving 9 bases between them. The CDR3 sequence is 14 residues long. In nucleotides, the CDR3 is TGCGCCAGCAGCTTCTCTCAGGGGAACACTGAAGCTTTCTTT. Residues: CASSFSQGNTEAFF.

The chain combines TRBV19 with TRBJ2-3; 8 bases fit TRBD2. CDR1 and CDR2 (germline): LNHDA, SQIVND (reference sequence). CDR3 size: 15 residues. V shed 10 bases, J shed 0 bases, and the junction held 9 bases outside the gene matches. The DNA for the CDR3 is TGTGCCACCACAGGGACTAGGCCTAGCACAGATACGCAGTATTTT. Its protein is CATTGTRPSTDTQYF.

This chain links TRBV2 with TRBJ2-3, with D tentatively TRBD2 (6 bases). Germline V CDR1 and CDR2: SNHLY, FYNNEI. The ends were cut back, 1 base at V and 4 bases at J, with 9 bases in the middle. This CDR3 is 14 amino acids long. CDR3 coding DNA: TGTGCCAGCAGTGAAGGTAGCGGTTCAGATACGCAGTATTTT. It is translated as CASSEGSGSDTQYF.

V usage is TRBV7-9 and J usage is TRBJ1-6, with 8 bases aligning to TRBD1. This CDR3 contains 15 residues. V lost 2 bases to trimming and J lost 8 bases; unmatched junction nucleotides: 5. The V gene's germline CDR1 is SEHNR and CDR2 FQNEAQ (reference sequence). The CDR3 spells CASSLNGQGYSPLHF. The CDR3 DNA reads TGTGCCAGCAGCTTAAATGGACAGGGATATTCACCCCTCCACTTT.

This clone appeared once. This sequence joins TRBV12-3 or TRBV12-4 and TRBJ1-1, with D tentatively TRBD1 (6 bases). V was clipped by 8 bases and J by 5 bases, with 12 bases between them. This CDR3 comprises 12 residues. CDR3 in DNA: TGTGCCAGCGGACAGTCGGGGACTGAAGCTTTCTTT. Translated: CASGQSGTEAFF.

This clone was seen a handful of times. J is TRBJ2-5 and V is TRBV7-7; 7 bases line up with TRBD1. The length of the CDR3 is 14 residues. The J segment lost 1 base and the V segment lost 5 bases, leaving 4 bases of the junction unmatched. Germline V gene sequence: CDR1 SSHAT, CDR2 FNYEAQ (reference sequence). The CDR3 sequence is CASSLGTAQETQYF. CDR3 coding DNA: TGTGCCAGCAGCCTGGGGACAGCCCAAGAGACCCAGTACTTC.

The chain combines TRBV3-1 (or the pseudogene TRBV3-2) with TRBJ1-1, with 8 bases fitting TRBD1. V lost 4 bases to trimming and J lost 4 bases; unmatched junction nucleotides: 2. The CDR3 covers 13 residues. Germline V CDR1 and CDR2: LGHDT, YNNKEL (reference sequence). CDR3 residues: CASSPTGVTEAFF. The CDR3, as DNA: TGTGCCAGCAGCCCGACAGGGGTCACTGAAGCTTTCTTT.

This clone was seen only once. The chain combines TRBV11-3 with TRBJ1-2, with D uncertain. The germline V and J ends were trimmed by 3 bases and 3 bases, with 11 bases remaining between them. CDR1 and CDR2 (germline): SGHNT, YENEEA. This CDR3 contains 14 residues. CDR3 nucleotides: TGTGCCAGCAGCTTGGGCCCATCGGACTATGGCTACACCTTC. Amino acid sequence: CASSLGPSDYGYTF.

The chain recombines TRBV4-2 with TRBJ2-2; TRBD1 agrees at 7 bases. The germline V gene has CDR1 LGHNA and CDR2 YNFKEQ. The CDR3 is made up of 13 amino acids. The J segment lost 6 bases and the V segment lost 5 bases, leaving 3 bases of the junction unmatched. The CDR3 sequence: CASSSTGPGELFF. Written as DNA, the CDR3 is TGTGCCAGCAGCTCGACAGGGCCCGGGGAGCTGTTTTTT.

The genes are TRBV6-5 and TRBJ1-1, with D tentatively TRBD1 (5 bases). Trimming removed 7 bases at V and 6 bases at J, with 9 bases between. The CDR3 is 11 amino acids. CDR1 and CDR2 (germline): MNHEY, SVGAGI. CDR3 coding DNA: TGTGCCAGCATAACAGGATCTGAAGCTTTCTTT. Translated, it gives CASITGSEAFF.

CDR3 nucleotides: TGTGCCAGCACTGGGGTCGATCGGGGCACTGAAGCTTTCTTT. As protein: CASTGVDRGTEAFF. The chain is built from TRBV7-9 and TRBJ1-1, with D hard to call. The V end lost 7 bases, the J end lost 4 bases, and 16 bases lay between the germline ends. Germline CDR1 and CDR2: SEHNR and FQNEAQ (reference sequence). The CDR3 is made up of 14 amino acids.

This clone has a single count. The J gene is TRBJ1-4, the V gene TRBV5-1, with D perhaps TRBD1 (6 bases). Per germline, CDR1 SGHRS and CDR2 YFSETQ. The CDR3 loop spans 14 amino acids. The V and J ends lost 4 bases and 6 bases respectively, with 13 bases between them. CDR3 sequence (DNA): TGCGCCAGCAGCAGGGGGGTTGGAGATGAAAAACTGTTTTTT. Amino acid sequence: CASSRGVGDEKLFF.

This chain connects TRBV18 to TRBJ1-2; D might be TRBD1 (5 bases). With 1 base removed from V and 4 bases from J, the gap between germline ends came to 13 bases. This CDR3 region has 15 residues. Germline V CDR1 and CDR2: KGHSH, LQKENI. CDR3 coding DNA: TGTGCCAGCTCACCACAAGGGGAGTCGATCTATGGCTACACCTTC. Encoded protein: CASSPQGESIYGYTF.

The J gene is TRBJ2-3, the V gene TRBV29-1; D remains unclear. Trimming took off 8 bases at V and 6 bases at J, with 9 bases between the two ends. The CDR3 spans 10 residues. Germline-derived CDR1 and CDR2 are SQVTM and ANQGSEA. CDR3 region: CSFFQDTQYF. CDR3 nucleotide sequence: TGCAGCTTTTTTCAGGATACGCAGTATTTT.

Details on this clone: At one of its ends the junction is not consistent with the germline gene, which may arise from a read error. V usage is TRBV10-2 and J usage is TRBJ1-1; no reliable D call. Per germline, CDR1 WSHSY and CDR2 SAAADI. This CDR3 region has 11 residues. CDR3 residues: CASTGDTEAFF. CDR3 nucleotide sequence: TGCGCGAGCACCGGAGACACTGAAGCTTTCTTT.

This rearrangement joins TRBV29-1 to TRBJ2-5; maybe TRBD1 (5 bases). Germline V gene data show CDR1 as SQVTM and CDR2 as ANQGSEA. CDR3 length equals 14 residues. Trimming left V 3 bases short and J 3 bases short, with 14 bases between. CDR3 nucleotide sequence: TGCAGCGTTGAGTCGGCAGGGTGGGAAGAGACCCAGTACTTC. It codes for CSVESAGWEETQYF.

This clone was seen more than once but under ten times. CDR3: CAISNYTRTYEQYF. The CDR3 nucleotides are TGTGCCATCAGTAATTACACTCGAACCTACGAGCAGTACTTC. This rearrangement joins TRBV10-3 to TRBJ2-7, with D unclear. CDR1 ENHRY and CDR2 SYGVKD come from the germline V gene. There are 14 residues in the CDR3. Trimming removed 5 bases from V and 2 bases from J, with 13 bases in between.

V and J are TRBV27 and TRBJ2-3, with 10 positions matching TRBD2. Trimming cost V 1 base and J 1 base; bases outside gene matches: 2. The CDR3 runs 16 residues. Germline assignment: CDR1 MNHEY and CDR2 SMNVEV (reference sequence). The CDR3, as DNA: TGTGCCAGCAGTTTATTCCTAGCGGGGGGCACAGATACGCAGTATTTT. Translating it yields CASSLFLAGGTDTQYF.

The gene calls are TRBV28 and TRBJ1-5; weak D call: TRBD1 (5 bases). Germline V gene lookup returns CDR1 MDHEN and CDR2 SYDVKM. Between the trimmed V and J ends, which lost 1 base and 5 bases, there was a span of 9 bases. The length of the CDR3 is 14 residues. As DNA, the CDR3 is TGTGCCAGCAGTTTATTTCAGGGCCATCAGCCCCAGCATTTT. This sequence encodes CASSLFQGHQPQHF. Drawing the rest from reference TRBV28 and TRBJ1-5, the complete variable domain is DVKVTQSSRYLVKRTGEKVFLECVQDMDHENMFWYRQDPGLGLRLIYFSYDVKMKEKGDIPEGYSVSREKKERFSLILESASTNQTSMYLCASSLFQGHQPQHFGDGTRLSIL.